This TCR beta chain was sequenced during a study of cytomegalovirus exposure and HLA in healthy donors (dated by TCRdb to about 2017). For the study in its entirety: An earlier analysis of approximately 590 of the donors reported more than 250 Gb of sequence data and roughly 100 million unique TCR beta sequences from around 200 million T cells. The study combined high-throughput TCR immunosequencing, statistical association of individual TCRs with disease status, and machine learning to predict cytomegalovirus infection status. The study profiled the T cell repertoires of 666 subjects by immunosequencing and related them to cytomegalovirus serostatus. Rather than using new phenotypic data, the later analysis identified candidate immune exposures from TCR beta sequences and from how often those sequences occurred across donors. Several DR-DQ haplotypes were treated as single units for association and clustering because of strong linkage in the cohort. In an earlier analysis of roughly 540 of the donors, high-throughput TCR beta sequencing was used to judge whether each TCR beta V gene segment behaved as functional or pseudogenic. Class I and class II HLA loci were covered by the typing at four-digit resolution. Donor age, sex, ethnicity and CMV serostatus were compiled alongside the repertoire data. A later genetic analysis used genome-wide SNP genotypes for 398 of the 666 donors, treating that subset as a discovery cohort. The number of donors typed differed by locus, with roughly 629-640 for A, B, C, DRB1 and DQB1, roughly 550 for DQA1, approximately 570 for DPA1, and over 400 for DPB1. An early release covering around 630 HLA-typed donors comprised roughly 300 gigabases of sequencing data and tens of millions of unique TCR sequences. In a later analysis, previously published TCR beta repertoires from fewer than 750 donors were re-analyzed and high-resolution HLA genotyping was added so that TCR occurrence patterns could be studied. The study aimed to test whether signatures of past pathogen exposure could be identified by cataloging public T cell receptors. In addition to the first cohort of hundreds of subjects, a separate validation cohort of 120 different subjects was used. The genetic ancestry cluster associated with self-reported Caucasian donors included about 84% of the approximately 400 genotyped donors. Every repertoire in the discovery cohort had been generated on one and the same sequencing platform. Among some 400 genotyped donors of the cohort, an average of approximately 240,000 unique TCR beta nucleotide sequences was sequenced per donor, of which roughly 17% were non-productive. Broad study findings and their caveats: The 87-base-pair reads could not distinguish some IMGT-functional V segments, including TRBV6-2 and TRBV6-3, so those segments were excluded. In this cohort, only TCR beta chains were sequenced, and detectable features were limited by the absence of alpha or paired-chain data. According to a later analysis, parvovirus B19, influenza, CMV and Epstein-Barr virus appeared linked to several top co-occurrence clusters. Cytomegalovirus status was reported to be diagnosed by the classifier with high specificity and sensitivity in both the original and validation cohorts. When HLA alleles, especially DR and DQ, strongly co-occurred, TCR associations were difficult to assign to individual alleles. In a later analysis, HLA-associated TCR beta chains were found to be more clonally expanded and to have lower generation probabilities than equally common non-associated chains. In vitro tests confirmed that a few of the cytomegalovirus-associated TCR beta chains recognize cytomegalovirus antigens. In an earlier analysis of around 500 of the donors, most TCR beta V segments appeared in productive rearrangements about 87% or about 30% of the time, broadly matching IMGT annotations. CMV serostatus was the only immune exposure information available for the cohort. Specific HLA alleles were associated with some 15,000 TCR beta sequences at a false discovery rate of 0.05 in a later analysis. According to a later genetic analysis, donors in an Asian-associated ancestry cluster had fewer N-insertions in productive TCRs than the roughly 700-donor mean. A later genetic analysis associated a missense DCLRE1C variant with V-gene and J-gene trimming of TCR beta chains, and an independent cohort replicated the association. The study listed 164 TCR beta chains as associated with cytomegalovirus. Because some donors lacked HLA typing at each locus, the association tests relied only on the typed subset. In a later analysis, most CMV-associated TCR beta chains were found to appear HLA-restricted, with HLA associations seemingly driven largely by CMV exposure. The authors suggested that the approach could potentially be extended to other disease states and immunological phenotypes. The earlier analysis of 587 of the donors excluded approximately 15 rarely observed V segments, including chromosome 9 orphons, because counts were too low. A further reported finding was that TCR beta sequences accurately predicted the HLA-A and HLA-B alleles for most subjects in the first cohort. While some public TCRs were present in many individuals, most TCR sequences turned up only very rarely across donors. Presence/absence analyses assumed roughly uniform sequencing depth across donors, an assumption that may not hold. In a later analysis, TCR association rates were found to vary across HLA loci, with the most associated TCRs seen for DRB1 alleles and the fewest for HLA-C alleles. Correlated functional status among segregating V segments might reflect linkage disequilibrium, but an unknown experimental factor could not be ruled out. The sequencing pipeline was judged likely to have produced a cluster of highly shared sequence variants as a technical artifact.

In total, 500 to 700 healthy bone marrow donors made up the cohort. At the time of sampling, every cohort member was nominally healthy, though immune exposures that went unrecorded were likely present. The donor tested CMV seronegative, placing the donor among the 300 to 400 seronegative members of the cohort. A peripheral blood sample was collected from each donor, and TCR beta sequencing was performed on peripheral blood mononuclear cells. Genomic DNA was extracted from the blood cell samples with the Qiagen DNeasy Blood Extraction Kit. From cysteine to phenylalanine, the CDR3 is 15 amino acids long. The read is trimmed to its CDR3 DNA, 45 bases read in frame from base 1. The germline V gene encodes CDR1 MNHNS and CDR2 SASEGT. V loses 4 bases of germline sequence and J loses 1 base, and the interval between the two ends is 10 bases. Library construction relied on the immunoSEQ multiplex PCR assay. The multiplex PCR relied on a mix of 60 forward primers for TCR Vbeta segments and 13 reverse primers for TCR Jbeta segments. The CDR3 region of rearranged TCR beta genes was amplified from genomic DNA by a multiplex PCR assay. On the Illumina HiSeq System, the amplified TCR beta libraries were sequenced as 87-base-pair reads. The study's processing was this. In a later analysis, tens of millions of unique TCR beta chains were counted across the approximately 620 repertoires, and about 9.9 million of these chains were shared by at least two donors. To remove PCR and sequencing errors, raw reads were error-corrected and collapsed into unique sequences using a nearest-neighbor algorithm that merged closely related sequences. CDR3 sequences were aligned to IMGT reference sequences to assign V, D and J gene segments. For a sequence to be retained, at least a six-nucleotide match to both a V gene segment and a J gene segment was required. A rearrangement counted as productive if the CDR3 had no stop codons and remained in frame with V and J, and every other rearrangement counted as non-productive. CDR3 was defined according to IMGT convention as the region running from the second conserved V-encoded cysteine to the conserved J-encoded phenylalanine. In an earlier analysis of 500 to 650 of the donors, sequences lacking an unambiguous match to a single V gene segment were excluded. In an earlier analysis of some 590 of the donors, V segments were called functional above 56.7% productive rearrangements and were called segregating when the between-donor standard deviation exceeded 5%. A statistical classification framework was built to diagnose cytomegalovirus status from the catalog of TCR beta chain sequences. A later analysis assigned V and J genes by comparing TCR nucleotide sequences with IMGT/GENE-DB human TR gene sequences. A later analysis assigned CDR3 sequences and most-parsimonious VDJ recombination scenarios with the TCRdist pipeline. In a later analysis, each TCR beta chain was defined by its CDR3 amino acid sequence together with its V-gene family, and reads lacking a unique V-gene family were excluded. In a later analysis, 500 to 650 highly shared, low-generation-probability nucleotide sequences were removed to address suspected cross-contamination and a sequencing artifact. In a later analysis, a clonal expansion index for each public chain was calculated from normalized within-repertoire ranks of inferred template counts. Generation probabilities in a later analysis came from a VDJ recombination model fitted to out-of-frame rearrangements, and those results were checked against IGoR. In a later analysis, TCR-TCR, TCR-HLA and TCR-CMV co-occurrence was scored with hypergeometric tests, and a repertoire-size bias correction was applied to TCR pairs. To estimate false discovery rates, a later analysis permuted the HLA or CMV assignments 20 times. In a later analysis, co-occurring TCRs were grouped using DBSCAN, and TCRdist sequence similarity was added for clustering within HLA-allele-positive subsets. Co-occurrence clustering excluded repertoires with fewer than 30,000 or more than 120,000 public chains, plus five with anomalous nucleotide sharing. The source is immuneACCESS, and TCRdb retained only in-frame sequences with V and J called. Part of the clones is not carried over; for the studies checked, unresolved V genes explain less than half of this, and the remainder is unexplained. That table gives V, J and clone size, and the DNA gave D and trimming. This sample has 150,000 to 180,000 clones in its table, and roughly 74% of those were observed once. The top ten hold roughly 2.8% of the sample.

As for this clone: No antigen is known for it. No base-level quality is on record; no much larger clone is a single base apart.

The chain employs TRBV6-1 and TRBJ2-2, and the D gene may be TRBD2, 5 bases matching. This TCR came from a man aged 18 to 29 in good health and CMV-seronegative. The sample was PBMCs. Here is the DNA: TGTGCCAGCAGTGCAGCGGCAGGGAACACCGGGGAGCTGTTTTTT. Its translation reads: CASSAAAGNTGELFF.